This TCR beta chain appears in the sequencing data of a study of shared clonotypes between healthy human individuals. Study observations and caveats: Despite large depth, rarefaction showed incomplete sorted-subset sequencing.

The table came from immunoSEQ multiplex PCR; TCRdb's copy has only in-frame clones and leaves some out. The data hold some 1.5 million clones, with 98% observed a single time. Remarks on this clone: Its specificity is unknown.

The CDR3 loop spans 15 amino acids. Trimming pared 4 bases from V and 4 bases from J, leaving 14 bases between. Germline values: CDR1 LGHNA, CDR2 YSLEER. The sequenced sample consisted of naive CD4+ T cells sorted from blood. Subset described: CD45RA+ positively selected. The rearrangement joins TRBV4-3 to TRBJ2-1; weak D call: TRBD1 (8 bases). This clonotype originated in a man aged 25 to 40 in good health. The CDR3 reads CASSRTGRGYNEQFF. CDR3 bases: TGCGCCAGCAGCCGGACAGGGCGGGGGTACAATGAGCAGTTCTTC.